The 28 T cell receptor beta chains in this list originate from one sample, sequenced in a study of early T cells in non-severe SARS-CoV-2 infection. TCRdb recomputed calls from the 5' RACE reads with MiXCR, one row per CDR3 protein. The sample includes 95,000 to 150,000 distinct CDR3 sequences, 14% to 15% of them seen just once. Sequenced sample: whole blood. Every receptor here comes from an adult who was a healthcare worker with PCR-confirmed SARS-CoV-2 infection or an uninfected control (not recorded which).

The chain is built from TRBV20-1 and TRBJ1-6; D unresolved. This CDR3 spans 15 amino acids. The ends were cut back, 0 bases at V and 12 bases at J, with 18 bases in the middle. Germline V gene sequence: CDR1 DFQATT, CDR2 SNEGSKA (reference sequence). Here the CDR3 DNA reads TGCAGTGCTAGAGATCGCGGACGGGCGGGCCAACCCCTCCACTTT. Translated, it gives CSARDRGRAGQPLHF.

The table lists this clonotype with a few counts. The chain links TRBV5-1 to TRBJ2-1, with TRBD2 matching 8 bases. Germline CDR1 reads SGHRS; CDR2 reads YFSETQ. CDR3 length equals 15 residues. J lost 6 bases, V lost 2 bases, and 7 bases had no gene match. The CDR3 region is CASSLGLAGLNEQFF. The CDR3 DNA reads TGCGCCAGCAGCTTAGGGCTAGCGGGCCTCAATGAGCAGTTCTTC.

The genes are TRBV5-5 and TRBJ2-6; D gene ambiguous. Germline loops: CDR1 SGHKS, CDR2 YYEKEE (reference sequence). The CDR3 length is 13 residues. Trimming stripped 6 bases from V and 0 bases from J, with 4 bases between. The DNA for the CDR3 is TGTGCCAGCAACCCCTCTGGGGCCAACGTCCTGACTTTC. It encodes CASNPSGANVLTF.

In DNA, the CDR3 is TGTGCCAGCAGCTTAATGGGACTAGCGGGGGTGATGGATACGCAGTATTTT. Amino acid sequence: CASSLMGLAGVMDTQYF. This rearrangement joins TRBV7-8 to TRBJ2-3, with TRBD2 identical over 14 bases. With 2 bases clipped from V and 6 bases from J, the junction kept 7 bases outside the gene matches. CDR1 and CDR2 (germline): SGHVS, FQNEAQ. This CDR3 is 17 amino acids long.

The rearrangement uses TRBV4-1 and TRBJ1-4; D is undetermined. Trimming shortened V by 1 base and J by 8 bases, and 14 bases separated the two germline ends. The CDR3 contains 15 residues. Germline V lookup: CDR1 MGHRA, CDR2 YSYEKL. The CDR3 loop reads CASSQAGTREEKLFF. DNA for the CDR3: TGCGCCAGCAGCCAAGCCGGAACTAGGGAGGAAAAACTGTTTTTT.

This clonotype was seen a single time. V and J are TRBV4-1 and TRBJ2-7; TRBD1 agrees at 10 bases. The CDR3 consists of 16 residues. After removal of 4 bases from V and 4 bases from J, the junction contained 10 bases not matched to a gene. CDR1 and CDR2 from the germline V gene are MGHRA and YSYEKL. DNA of the CDR3: TGCGCCAGCAGCCCTTTGTGGGGACAGGGGAGGTACGAGCAGTACTTC. This codes for CASSPLWGQGRYEQYF.

Here the CDR3 DNA reads TGTGCCAGCAGCTCAGAGAGGGACGGTAGATCCTACGAGCAGTACTTC. Its protein is CASSSERDGRSYEQYF. The rearrangement links TRBV3-1 to TRBJ2-7; D is tentatively TRBD1 or TRBD2 (5 bases each). Looked up from germline, CDR1 is LGHDT and CDR2 is YNNKEL (reference sequence). This CDR3 comprises 16 residues. V gave up 5 bases and J gave up 1 base, with 18 bases separating them.

This chain joins TRBV10-2 and TRBJ2-7; either TRBD1 or TRBD2 may fit D (5 bases each). Germline V gene data show CDR1 as WSHSY and CDR2 as SAAADI. The CDR3 length is 15 residues. Deletions cut 4 bases from V and 10 bases from J, with 23 bases between. CDR3 amino acids: CASSGITGTDRNQYF. DNA for the CDR3: TGCGCCAGCAGTGGGATCACCGGGACGGATCGAAATCAGTACTTC.

This clonotype was counted a few times. This sequence joins TRBV7-3 and TRBJ1-1, with D unresolved. Germline V gives CDR1 SGHTA, CDR2 FQGTGA. The V end was cut by 6 bases, the J end by 1 base, with 9 bases between. The CDR3 is 13 amino acids. In DNA form, the CDR3 reads TGTGCCAGCAGAAGGACTTCGAACACTGAAGCTTTCTTT. As protein: CASRRTSNTEAFF.

In its sample, this clonotype was seen a few times. The V gene is TRBV27, the J gene TRBJ2-1; 8 nucleotides line up with TRBD2. The CDR3 consists of 14 residues. Per the germline V gene, CDR1 is MNHEY and CDR2 is SMNVEV (reference sequence). The V segment lost 1 base and the J segment 6 bases; nucleotides outside the gene matches: 2. CDR3 protein: CASSLFGGVNEQFF. CDR3 sequence (DNA): TGTGCCAGCAGTTTATTCGGGGGGGTCAATGAGCAGTTCTTC.

This chain joins TRBV7-2 and TRBJ2-7; D is uncertain. CDR1 is SGHTA and CDR2 is FQGNSA in the germline V gene. The V gene lost 5 bases and the J gene lost 1 base, with 18 bases spanning the gap. The CDR3 length is 16 residues. CDR3 amino acids: CASSPTTRQSSYEQYF. The CDR3 DNA reads TGTGCCAGCAGCCCTACGACGCGGCAATCTTCCTACGAGCAGTACTTC.

The V gene is TRBV20-1, the J gene TRBJ2-1, with 7 positions matching TRBD2. CDR3 length: 14 amino acids. V dropped 6 bases and J dropped 7; count of bases not matched to a gene: 12. Germline assignment: CDR1 DFQATT and CDR2 SNEGSKA (reference sequence). CDR3 sequence reads: CSARSGRKGNEQFF. The DNA for the CDR3 is TGCAGTGCCCGTAGCGGGCGGAAAGGTAATGAGCAGTTCTTC.

The sample holds many counts of this clonotype. The chain couples TRBV30 to TRBJ1-5; possibly TRBD1 for D (6 bases). V lost 2 bases and J lost 7, with 21 bases in between. The CDR3 loop spans 16 amino acids. CDR1 and CDR2 from the germline V gene are GTSNPN and SVGIG (reference sequence). The CDR3 reads CAWSLGLLTGRQPQHF. CDR3 bases: TGTGCCTGGAGTTTGGGACTCTTAACAGGGCGACAGCCCCAGCATTTT.

The CDR3 loop reads CASSSPGTSADTQYF. The CDR3 coding sequence is TGCGCCAGCAGCTCCCCCGGGACTAGTGCAGATACGCAGTATTTT. The chain uses TRBV5-1 and TRBJ2-3; TRBD2 aligns across 8 bases. Trimming at V came to 3 bases and at J to 4 bases, leaving 7 bases not matched to a gene. CDR1 and CDR2 (germline): SGHRS, YFSETQ. The CDR3 is made up of 15 amino acids. Complete variable domain (other parts from reference TRBV5-1 and TRBJ2-3): KAGVTQTPRYLIKTRGQQVTLSCSPISGHRSVSWYQQTPGQGLQFLFEYFSETQRNKGNFPGRFSGRQFSNSRSEMNVSTLELGDSALYLCASSSPGTSADTQYFGPGTRLTVL.

This clonotype showed up just a few times. V gene TRBV6-2 or TRBV6-3 combines with J gene TRBJ2-3; tentatively, D is TRBD1 (6 bases). Trimming took 2 bases from V and 1 from J, leaving 22 bases between them. The germline CDR1 and CDR2 sequences are MNHEY and SVGEGT. The CDR3 covers 19 residues. The CDR3 DNA is TGTGCCAGCAGTTACCTTATGAGGGGGTCCAAGCCCGGCACAGATACGCAGTATTTT. Protein: CASSYLMRGSKPGTDTQYF.

This clonotype has more than one count but fewer than ten. The chain carries TRBV10-2 and TRBJ2-3; D is unresolved. Per germline, CDR1 WSHSY and CDR2 SAAADI. With 2 bases removed from V and 3 bases from J, the gap between germline ends came to 12 bases. The CDR3 consists of 15 residues. The DNA for the CDR3 is TGCGCCAGCAGTGAGCCCGAGTGGGCTACAGATACGCAGTATTTT. It specifies CASSEPEWATDTQYF.

The chain carries TRBV28 and TRBJ1-6; D is unresolved. CDR1 is MDHEN, CDR2 SYDVKM, per germline. Trimming removed 3 bases from V and 10 bases from J, with 13 bases in between. The length of the CDR3 is 14 residues. Here the CDR3 DNA reads TGTGCCAGCAGTTTTCTGGGTGAAGGATCACCCCTCCACTTT. As protein: CASSFLGEGSPLHF.

This clonotype was seen a few times. The chain couples TRBV20-1 to TRBJ1-2; TRBD1 agrees at 9 bases. The CDR3 runs to 13 residues. CDR1 is DFQATT, CDR2 SNEGSKA, per germline (reference sequence). The J segment lost 7 bases and the V segment lost 4 bases, leaving 7 bases of the junction unmatched. For the CDR3, the DNA is TGCAGTGCTAAGACCCGGACAGGGGTTGGCTACACCTTC. This encodes CSAKTRTGVGYTF.

This clonotype came up a few times. V gene TRBV18 combines with J gene TRBJ2-5; D unclear. Trimming left V 0 bases short and J 6 bases short, with 5 bases between. CDR3 length: 12 amino acids. CDR1 is KGHSH and CDR2 is LQKENI in the germline V gene. This CDR3 is CASSPPQKTQYF. CDR3 bases: TGTGCCAGCTCACCACCTCAGAAGACCCAGTACTTC.

The V gene is TRBV5-1, the J gene TRBJ1-1; no clear D. Between the trimmed V and J ends, which lost 3 bases and 0 bases, there was a span of 9 bases. Per the germline V gene, CDR1 is SGHRS and CDR2 is YFSETQ. This CDR3 comprises 14 residues. Written as DNA, the CDR3 is TGCGCCAGCAGCTGGGGTGGGGTGAACACTGAAGCTTTCTTT. Encoded protein: CASSWGGVNTEAFF.

This rearrangement joins TRBV19 to TRBJ1-5; TRBD1 matches 7 bases. With V trimmed by 5 bases and J by 7 bases, 14 bases remained unmatched. The CDR3 contains 16 residues. Germline values: CDR1 LNHDA, CDR2 SQIVND (reference sequence). The CDR3 here is CASSYAETGRGQPQHF. CDR3 nucleotides: TGTGCCAGTAGTTACGCCGAGACAGGGAGGGGCCAGCCCCAGCATTTT.

This clonotype was observed a handful of times. The V and J genes are TRBV18 and TRBJ1-4, with TRBD1 matching over 7 bases. This CDR3 has 16 residues. V shed 2 bases and J 7 bases; nucleotides not matched to a gene: 10. Germline CDR1 KGHSH, CDR2 LQKENI. CDR3 sequence: CASSPTYRGRSEKLFF. CDR3 nucleotides: TGTGCCAGCTCACCAACTTACAGGGGTCGGAGTGAAAAACTGTTTTTT.

V usage is TRBV5-6 and J usage is TRBJ1-2, with unresolved D. The germline V gene encodes CDR1 SGHDT and CDR2 YYEEEE. V was clipped by 3 bases and J by 5 bases, with 11 bases between them. The CDR3 length is 13 residues. CDR3 in DNA: TGTGCCAGCAGCTCCATGGAAGGTTATGGCTACACCTTC. This translates into CASSSMEGYGYTF.

This clonotype came up many times. The chain has TRBV20-1 and TRBJ2-3; TRBD2 agrees at 10 bases. Germline V gene lookup returns CDR1 DFQATT and CDR2 SNEGSKA (reference sequence). This CDR3 comprises 15 residues. V was pared by 1 base and J by 5 bases, with 6 bases of the junction left unmatched. DNA of the CDR3: TGCAGTGCTAGAGGTCTAGCGGGGGCCGGAGATACGCAGTATTTT. It specifies CSARGLAGAGDTQYF.

As DNA, the CDR3 is TGTGCCAGCAGCAACTCGGGCAGTAACACTGAAGCTTTCTTT. Residues: CASSNSGSNTEAFF. The chain uses TRBV7-9 and TRBJ1-1; the D is unclear. V shed 5 bases and J shed 2 bases, with 12 bases lying between them. CDR1 is SEHNR, CDR2 FQNEAQ, per germline (reference sequence). The CDR3 contains 14 residues.

This clonotype showed up just once. The chain couples TRBV3-1 to TRBJ2-5; 8 bases map to TRBD1. V shed 9 bases and J 5 bases; nucleotides not matched to a gene: 8. In germline, CDR1 is LGHDT, CDR2 YNNKEL (reference sequence). The CDR3 loop spans 13 amino acids. CDR3 sequence: CASDRGGLETQYF. CDR3 coding DNA: TGTGCCAGTGACAGGGGCGGGTTGGAGACCCAGTACTTC.

This clonotype has a handful of counts. V is TRBV25-1 and J is TRBJ1-2; D gene uncertain. There are 15 residues in the CDR3. Trimming removed 6 bases at V and 8 bases at J, with 22 bases between. From germline, CDR1 is MGHDK and CDR2 SYGVNS. DNA for the CDR3: TGTGCCAGCAGGCCCAAGGACGGCCTCGTCCGGGGCTACACCTTC. Its protein product is CASRPKDGLVRGYTF.

The chain uses TRBV7-9 and TRBJ1-2, with 12 bases identical to TRBD1. The length of the CDR3 is 18 residues. With V trimmed by 7 bases and J by 6 bases, 18 bases remained unmatched. From germline, CDR1 is SEHNR and CDR2 FQNEAQ (reference sequence). The CDR3 sequence is CASTRLRGQGAGVNGYTF. The DNA for the CDR3 is TGTGCCAGCACTCGATTAAGGGGACAGGGGGCTGGAGTGAATGGCTACACCTTC.